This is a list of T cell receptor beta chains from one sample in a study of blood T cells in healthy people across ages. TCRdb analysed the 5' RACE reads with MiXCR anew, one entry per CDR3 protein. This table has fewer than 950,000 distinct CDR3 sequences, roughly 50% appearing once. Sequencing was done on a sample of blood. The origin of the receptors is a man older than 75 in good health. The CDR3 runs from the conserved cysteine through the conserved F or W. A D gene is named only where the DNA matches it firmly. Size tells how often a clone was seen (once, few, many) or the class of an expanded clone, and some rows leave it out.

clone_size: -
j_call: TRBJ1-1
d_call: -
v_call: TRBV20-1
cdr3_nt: TGCAGTGCTAGGCGACAGGAACCAGTTTACACTGAAGCTTTCTTT
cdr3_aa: CSARRQEPVYTEAFF

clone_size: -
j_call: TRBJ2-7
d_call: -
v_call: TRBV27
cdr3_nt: TGTGCCAGCAGTCCGAGGGGCATGAGCTCCTACGAGCAGTACTTC
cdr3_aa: CASSPRGMSSYEQYF

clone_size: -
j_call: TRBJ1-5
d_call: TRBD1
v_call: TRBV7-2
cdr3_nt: TGTGCCAGCAGACCAGAAGGGGGCGCGAGCAATCAGCCCCAGCATTTT
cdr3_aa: CASRPEGGASNQPQHF

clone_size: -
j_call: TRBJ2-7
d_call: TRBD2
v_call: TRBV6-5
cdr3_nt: TGTGCCAGCAGTTACACATACGAGGGGCTAGCGGGACGAACCTACGAGCAGTACTTC
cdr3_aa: CASSYTYEGLAGRTYEQYF

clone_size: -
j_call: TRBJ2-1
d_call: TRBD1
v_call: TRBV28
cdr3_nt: TGTGCCAGCACTCGGGACAGGGGGTACAATGAGCAGTTCTTC
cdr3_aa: CASTRDRGYNEQFF

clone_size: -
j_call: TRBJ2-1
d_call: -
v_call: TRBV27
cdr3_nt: TGTGCCAGCAGGAGGAGTCACTCCTACAATGAGCAGTTCTTC
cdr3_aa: CASRRSHSYNEQFF

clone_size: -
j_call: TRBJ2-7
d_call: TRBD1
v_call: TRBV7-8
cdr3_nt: TGTGCCAGCAGCCGGTGGGACAGGGACCCATCGTACGAGCAGTACTTC
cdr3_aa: CASSRWDRDPSYEQYF

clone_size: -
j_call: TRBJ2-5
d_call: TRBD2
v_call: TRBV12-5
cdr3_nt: TGTGCTAGTGGTAGCGGGAGTTACCCAGAGACCCAGTACTTC
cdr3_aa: CASGSGSYPETQYF

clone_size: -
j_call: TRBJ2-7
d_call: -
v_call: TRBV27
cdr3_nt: TGTGCCAGCAGTTCGGACATCAGCTCCTACGAGCAGTACTTC
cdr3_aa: CASSSDISSYEQYF

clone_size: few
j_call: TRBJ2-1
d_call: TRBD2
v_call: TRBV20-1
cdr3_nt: TGCAGTGCTAGTGCCACTAGCGGGAGCCGAAATGAGCAGTTCTTC
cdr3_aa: CSASATSGSRNEQFF

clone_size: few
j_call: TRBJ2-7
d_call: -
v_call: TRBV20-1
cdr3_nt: TGCAGTGCTAGAGACCCCAGCGGAGTTTACGAGCAGTACTTC
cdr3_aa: CSARDPSGVYEQYF

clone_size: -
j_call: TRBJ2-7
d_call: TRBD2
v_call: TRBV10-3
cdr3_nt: TGTGCCATCAGTGAGACTAGCGAGCACTACGAGCAGTACTTC
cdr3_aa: CAISETSEHYEQYF

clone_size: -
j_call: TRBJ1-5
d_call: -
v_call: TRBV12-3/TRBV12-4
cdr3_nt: TGTGCCAGCAGTTCTACAGGGAATTATCAGCCCCAGCATTTT
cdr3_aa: CASSSTGNYQPQHF

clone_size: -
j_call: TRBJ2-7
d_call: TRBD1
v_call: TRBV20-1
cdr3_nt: TGCAGTGCTACCCTGACAGGGAACGAGCAGTACTTC
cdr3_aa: CSATLTGNEQYF

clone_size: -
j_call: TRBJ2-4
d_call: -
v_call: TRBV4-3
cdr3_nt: TGCGCCAGCAGCCAAGATTCTGGGGGAAACATTCAGTACTTC
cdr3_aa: CASSQDSGGNIQYF

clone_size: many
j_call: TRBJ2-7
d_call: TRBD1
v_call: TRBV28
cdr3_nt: TGTGCCAGCAGGCCGGGACAGGGTATCTACGAGCAGTACTTC
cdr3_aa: CASRPGQGIYEQYF

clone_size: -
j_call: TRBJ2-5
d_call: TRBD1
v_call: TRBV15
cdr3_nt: TGTGCCACCAGCAGAGGAGGGGGACAGTCCCTGGGAGAGACCCAGTACTTC
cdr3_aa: CATSRGGGQSLGETQYF

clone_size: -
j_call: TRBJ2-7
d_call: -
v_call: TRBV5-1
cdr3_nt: TGCGCCAGCAGCCTATTGACAGACGCCTACGAGCAGTACTTC
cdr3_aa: CASSLLTDAYEQYF

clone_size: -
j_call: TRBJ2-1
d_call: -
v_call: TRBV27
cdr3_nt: TGTGCCAGTCGGGAGATGGGAAAAAATGAGCAGTTCTTC
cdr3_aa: CASREMGKNEQFF

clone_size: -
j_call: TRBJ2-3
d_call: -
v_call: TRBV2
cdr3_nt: TGTGCCAGCAGTTGGTCCGCGGATACGCAGTATTTT
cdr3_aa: CASSWSADTQYF

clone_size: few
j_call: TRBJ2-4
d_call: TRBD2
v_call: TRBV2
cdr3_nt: TGTGCCAGCAGTCCCGGGACCCTTACGCGGGAGCAGTACTTC
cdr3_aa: CASSPGTLTREQYF

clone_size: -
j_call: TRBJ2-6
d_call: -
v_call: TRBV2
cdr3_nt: TGTGCCAGCAGTACAGGGCGCTCTGGGGCCAACGTCCTGACTTTC
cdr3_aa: CASSTGRSGANVLTF

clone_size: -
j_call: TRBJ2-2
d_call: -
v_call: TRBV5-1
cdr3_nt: TGCGCCAGCAGCTTTTTGACGGACCCCGGCACCGGGGAGCTGTTTTTT
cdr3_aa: CASSFLTDPGTGELFF

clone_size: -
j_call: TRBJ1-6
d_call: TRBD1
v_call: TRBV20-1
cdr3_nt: TGCAGTGCGGCCTCGGGACAGTCCCAGGGGTCACCCCTCCACTTT
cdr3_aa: CSAASGQSQGSPLHF

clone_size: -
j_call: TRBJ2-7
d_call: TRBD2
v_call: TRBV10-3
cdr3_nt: TGTGCCATCAGTGATCAGCGGGAGGGTATGAACGAGCAGTACTTC
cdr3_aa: CAISDQREGMNEQYF

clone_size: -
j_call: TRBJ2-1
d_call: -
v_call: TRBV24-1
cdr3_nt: TGTGCCACCAGGGGAGGGCCGCGGGACAACAATGAGCAGTTCTTC
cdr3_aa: CATRGGPRDNNEQFF

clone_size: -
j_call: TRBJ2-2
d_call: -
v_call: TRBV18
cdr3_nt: TGTGCCTGCCACCCGGGGCGCATCGGGGAGCTGTTTTTT
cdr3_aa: CACHPGRIGELFF

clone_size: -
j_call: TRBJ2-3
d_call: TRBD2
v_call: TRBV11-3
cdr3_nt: TGTGCCAGCGCGGGGGCAGATACGCAGTATTTT
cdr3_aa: CASAGADTQYF